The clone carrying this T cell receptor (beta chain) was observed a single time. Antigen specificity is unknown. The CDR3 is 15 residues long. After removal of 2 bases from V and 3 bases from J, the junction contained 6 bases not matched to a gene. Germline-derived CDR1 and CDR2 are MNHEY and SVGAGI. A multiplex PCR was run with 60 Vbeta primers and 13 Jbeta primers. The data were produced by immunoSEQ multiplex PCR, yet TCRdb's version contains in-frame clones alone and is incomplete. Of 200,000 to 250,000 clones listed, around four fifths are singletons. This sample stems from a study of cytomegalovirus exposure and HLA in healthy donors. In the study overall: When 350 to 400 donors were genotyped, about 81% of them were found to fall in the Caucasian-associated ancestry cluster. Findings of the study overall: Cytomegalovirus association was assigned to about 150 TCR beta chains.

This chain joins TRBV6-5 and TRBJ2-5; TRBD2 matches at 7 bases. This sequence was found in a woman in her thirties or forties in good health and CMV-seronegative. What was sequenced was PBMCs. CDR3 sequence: CASSYATSSKETQYF. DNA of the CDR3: TGTGCCAGCAGTTACGCGACTAGCAGTAAAGAGACCCAGTACTTC.